This T cell receptor beta chain was sequenced for a study of human T cells and chemical hapten exposure. Study-level information: All patients underwent weekly scalp dosing with diphenylcyclopropenone for the full roughly 23-week study.

This sample's time point: pre-sensitization, week 0. The treatment is: therapeutic diphenylcyclopropenone sensitization with weekly scalp DPC. Patients had alopecia, were aged 18 to 70, and were not pregnant. The CDR3 sequence is 14 residues long. One entry per CDR3 protein results from TCRdb running MiXCR on the RACE reads. The data contain more than 300,000 distinct CDR3 sequences, around 5% of them seen just once; the ten biggest clones take up less than 9%. The clonotype originates from a young woman with alopecia areata. Some clones in this sample may be carry-over from other donors' samples. The chain employs TRBV21-1 and TRBJ1-4; the DNA was not compared with TRBD1, the D call given in the table. TRBV21-1 is termed a pseudogene. The specimen was whole blood, collected in connection with sensitization to the hapten diphenylcyclopropenone (DPC). CDR3 region: CASIKQGMSEKLFF. The CDR3 DNA reads as TGTGCCAGCATCAAACAGGGGATGAGTGAAAAACTGTTTTTT.